This record covers a single TCR beta chain. Its antigen is not known. This entry comes from a study of OX40 agonist ivuxolimab in advanced cancers. Overall study: Given to patients was ivuxolimab, an agonistic anti-OX40 (CD134) antibody. Having had anti-PD-1, anti-PD-L1 or anti-CTLA-4 therapy before was allowed, and roughly 38% had some.

Overall study results and limits: Among T cells, CD8+ cells averaged more expanded clones than CD4+ cells. Circulating CD4+ and CD8+ T cells showed clonal expansion by week 6 at 0.1 to 3.0 mg/kg.

Trimming stripped 5 bases from V and 2 bases from J, with 8 bases between. Germline CDR1 reads SGHNT; CDR2 reads YENEEA. CDR3 length: 13 residues. Produced via immunoSEQ multiplex PCR; TCRdb's table is partial and in-frame only. This table holds 43,000 or so clones, about 90% found once. The source was CD4+ or CD8+ T cells sorted from blood, collected in a trial of the OX40 agonist ivuxolimab. This rearrangement joins TRBV11-3 to TRBJ2-3; TRBD1 might be the D (5 bases). The sequence came from an adult with an advanced solid tumor such as melanoma, head and neck, liver or kidney cancer. CDR3 DNA: TGTGCCAGCAGCCCAGGGTACACAGATACGCAGTATTTT. It codes for CASSPGYTDTQYF.